What follows describes a single T cell receptor (beta chain). This sample was taken from a study of Ad26.COV2.S vaccination and SARS-CoV-2 variants. Study as a whole: The donor belonged to the COV1001 Ad26.COV2.S trial arm. Into the muscle, Ad26.COV2.S was dosed once or twice, 56 days apart.

Treatment indicated: some 20 received Ad26.COV2.S at low or high dose, single or two shots; about 5 received placebo; per-sample allocation not given. After the first vaccine or placebo injection, samples were drawn on day 63. It was an adult aged 18-55 years in Boston who was the donor. Clones were sequenced by immunoSEQ multiplex PCR, and TCRdb holds only the in-frame ones, with some missing. This sample has 300,000 to 500,000 clones, with 80% to 90% found just once. This CDR3 has 15 residues. In germline, CDR1 is LNHDA, CDR2 SQIVND (reference sequence). Trimming cost V 3 bases and J 6 bases, with 17 bases left between them.

The receptor comes from a person aged 18-65 years who received the Ad26.COV2.S COVID-19 vaccine or a placebo. The material was peripheral blood, obtained in a trial of Ad26.COV2.S vaccine versus placebo. The rearrangement links TRBV19 to TRBJ1-2; no definite D call. CDR3 in amino acids: CASSIMNPSEHGYTF. Here the CDR3 DNA reads TGTGCCAGTAGTATTATGAACCCCTCGGAGCATGGCTACACCTTC.